These T cell receptor beta chains were read from a single sample in a study of T cells in Graves' hyperthyroidism and ophthalmopathy. A single record per CDR3 protein comes from TCRdb applying MiXCR to the multiplex PCR reads. In the table there are about 400,000 distinct CDR3 sequences, over 11% of which are singletons. Sample: blood. The receptors derive from a man aged 45-65 years with Graves' ophthalmopathy. Each CDR3 is given with its conserved first and last residue. A D gene is named only where the DNA matches it firmly. Clone size is not always given. Where it is, it says once, few, many or a class for expanded clones.

clone_size | cdr3_length | j_call | v_call | d_call | cdr3_nt | cdr3_aa
few | 16 | TRBJ2-2 | TRBV12-3/TRBV12-4 | TRBD2 | TGTGCCAGCAGTAGAACAGCGGGAGGGAACACCGGGGAGCTGTTTTTT | CASSRTAGGNTGELFF
few | 14 | TRBJ2-5 | TRBV5-1 | . | TGCGCCAGCAGCTTGTCGGCAGGGAGAGAGACCCAGTACTTC | CASSLSAGRETQYF
. | 13 | TRBJ2-3 | TRBV9 | . | TGTGCCTCTCAGGGCCCGCGAACAGATACGCAGTATTTT | CASQGPRTDTQYF
many | 15 | TRBJ2-2 | TRBV4-1 | . | TGCGCCAGCAGCCAAGTTACTAGTTCGATCGGGGAGCTGTTTTTT | CASSQVTSSIGELFF
many | 16 | TRBJ2-3 | TRBV2 | TRBD2 | TGTGCCAGCAGTCCTAGGACTAGCGGGGCCACAGATACGCAGTATTTT | CASSPRTSGATDTQYF
many | 12 | TRBJ2-2 | TRBV12-3/TRBV12-4 | . | TGTGCCAGCACCCTATTCTCCTCGGAGCTGTTTTTT | CASTLFSSELFF
many | 14 | TRBJ1-5 | TRBV7-8 | . | TGTGCCAGCAGCCCAACATGGGGGGATCAGCCCCAGCATTTT | CASSPTWGDQPQHF
. | 19 | TRBJ1-5 | TRBV19 | TRBD1 | TGTGCCAGTAGTATCAGGCCCCCACGATCTTACAGGGGTCGCCAGCCCCAGCATTTT | CASSIRPPRSYRGRQPQHF
. | 13 | TRBJ2-1 | TRBV29-1 | . | TGCAGCGTTGAAATGCCCTCCTACAGTGAGCAGTTCTTC | CSVEMPSYSEQFF
many | 14 | TRBJ2-3 | TRBV5-1 | . | TGCGCCAGCACCCGGGGCGATCCCACAGATACGCAGTATTTT | CASTRGDPTDTQYF
many | 14 | TRBJ1-2 | TRBV2 | TRBD1 | TGTGCCAGCAGTGCCCCCGGGACAGGGAGCGGCTACACCTTC | CASSAPGTGSGYTF
many | 13 | TRBJ2-2 | TRBV5-6 | . | TGTGCCAGCAGCCGGACGGCGACCGGGGAGCTGTTTTTT | CASSRTATGELFF
many | 13 | TRBJ2-7 | TRBV20-1 | . | TGCAGTGCTAGAGCGAGGGCCGGGTACGAGCAGTACTTC | CSARARAGYEQYF
. | 13 | TRBJ2-1 | TRBV27 | . | TGTGCCAGCAGTTTAAACATATACAATGAGCAGTTCTTC | CASSLNIYNEQFF
few | 15 | TRBJ2-2 | TRBV5-4 | TRBD2 | TGTGCCAGCAGCACCGGGACTAGTTCACCCGGGGAGCTGTTTTTT | CASSTGTSSPGELFF
many | 16 | TRBJ2-5 | TRBV20-1 | TRBD2 | TGCAGTGCTAGAGGTAGCGGGAGACTTCTTGGAGAGACCCAGTACTTC | CSARGSGRLLGETQYF
many | 14 | TRBJ1-2 | TRBV16 | . | TGTGCCAGCAGCCAATCGGGGCCGAACTATGGCTACACCTTC | CASSQSGPNYGYTF
. | 15 | TRBJ2-2 | TRBV7-2 | . | TGTGCCAGCAGCTTAGTGGACCGTAAAACCGGGGAGCTGTTTTTT | CASSLVDRKTGELFF
many | 15 | TRBJ1-5 | TRBV10-3 | . | TGTGCCATCAGTGATGGGGATAGGACCAATCAGCCCCAGCATTTT | CAISDGDRTNQPQHF
few | 12 | TRBJ1-6 | TRBV9 | TRBD1 | TGTGCCAAAACAGGGGTCGACTCACCCCTCCACTTT | CAKTGVDSPLHF